The T cell receptor beta chain under discussion was sequenced for a study of T cell changes during pregnancy in multiple sclerosis. The CDR3 has 13 amino acids. Sequencing used immunoSEQ multiplex PCR; TCRdb keeps in-frame clones, though not all of them. Here the sample spans 75,000 to 90,000 clones, just over 90% being singletons. V and J are TRBV21-1 and TRBJ2-7; TRBD2 reflects the table's D call only, with no check against the DNA. TRBV21-1 corresponds to a pseudogene. The TCR sequence derives from a female donor with multiple sclerosis, enrolled in a pregnancy study. The specimen was CD4+ T cells from peripheral blood mononuclear cells, collected before pregnancy. The CDR3 sequence: CASSSRGRYEQYF. CDR3 bases: TGTGCCAGCAGCAGCAGAGGCCGTTACGAGCAGTACTTC.